These T cell receptor beta chains were read from a single sample in a study of CD8+CD57+ T cells in acquired aplastic anemia. TCRdb processed the reads anew with MiXCR; each CDR3 protein has one entry. The data contain tens of thousands of distinct CDR3 sequences, around 82% of them singletons. Sequencing was carried out using sorted CD4+, CD8+, or CD8+CD57+ T cells (not recorded which) from PBMCs. These receptors all stem from a human donor in good health, serving as a control. Both conserved end residues are part of each CDR3. The order of the fields is clone size, D gene, J gene, V gene, CDR3 protein, CDR3 DNA. The D gene is left open where the match is weak. The listing skips clone size in some rows; elsewhere it reads once, few, many or a size class.

clone size: few; D gene: TRBD2; J gene: TRBJ2-5; V gene: TRBV10-3; CDR3 protein: CAAVPSGGGLETQYF; CDR3 DNA: TGTGCCGCCGTACCGAGCGGGGGGGGTTTAGAGACCCAGTACTTC
clone size: NA; D gene: NA; J gene: TRBJ2-7; V gene: TRBV13; CDR3 protein: CASSLGRGLTYEQYF; CDR3 DNA: TGTGCCAGCAGCTTAGGCCGAGGACTCACCTACGAGCAGTACTTC
clone size: NA; D gene: NA; J gene: TRBJ1-6; V gene: TRBV19; CDR3 protein: CASTKQGSPLHF; CDR3 DNA: TGTGCCAGTACCAAACAGGGTTCACCCCTCCACTTT
clone size: NA; D gene: TRBD2; J gene: TRBJ2-3; V gene: TRBV10-3; CDR3 protein: CAIKGTSGGAVDTQYF; CDR3 DNA: TGTGCCATCAAAGGGACTAGCGGGGGGGCCGTGGATACGCAGTATTTT
clone size: once; D gene: NA; J gene: TRBJ1-1; V gene: TRBV24-1; CDR3 protein: CATSDLGTPRGAFF; CDR3 DNA: TGTGCCACCAGTGATTTGGGGACTCCAAGAGGAGCTTTCTTT
clone size: NA; D gene: TRBD1; J gene: TRBJ2-7; V gene: TRBV7-8; CDR3 protein: CASSIGQGRHEQYF; CDR3 DNA: TGTGCCAGCAGCATCGGACAGGGGCGCCACGAGCAGTACTTC
clone size: NA; D gene: NA; J gene: TRBJ2-5; V gene: TRBV24-1; CDR3 protein: CATSVPGSTEGQETQYF; CDR3 DNA: TGTGCCACCAGTGTTCCCGGGAGCACTGAAGGCCAAGAGACCCAGTACTTC
clone size: NA; D gene: NA; J gene: TRBJ2-3; V gene: TRBV29-1; CDR3 protein: CSVGGYEADTQYF; CDR3 DNA: TGCAGCGTTGGAGGGTACGAGGCAGATACGCAGTATTTT
clone size: many; D gene: NA; J gene: TRBJ2-5; V gene: TRBV29-1; CDR3 protein: CSVRGGQETQYF; CDR3 DNA: TGCAGCGTAAGGGGGGGCCAAGAGACCCAGTACTTC
clone size: NA; D gene: NA; J gene: TRBJ1-2; V gene: TRBV24-1; CDR3 protein: CATRGGAGNGYTF; CDR3 DNA: TGTGCCACCAGAGGGGGAGCGGGCAATGGCTACACCTTC
clone size: NA; D gene: NA; J gene: TRBJ2-7; V gene: TRBV20-1; CDR3 protein: CSAGQGGSYEQYF; CDR3 DNA: TGCAGTGCCGGGCAGGGGGGCTCCTACGAGCAGTACTTC
clone size: large; D gene: NA; J gene: TRBJ2-7; V gene: TRBV7-3; CDR3 protein: CASSSGPVYEQYF; CDR3 DNA: TGTGCCAGCAGCTCTGGACCCGTCTACGAGCAGTACTTC
clone size: few; D gene: NA; J gene: TRBJ2-7; V gene: TRBV7-9; CDR3 protein: CASSPQSSYEQYF; CDR3 DNA: TGTGCCAGCAGCCCACAGAGCTCCTACGAGCAGTACTTC
clone size: NA; D gene: NA; J gene: TRBJ1-3; V gene: TRBV15; CDR3 protein: CATSAEGSWNTIYF; CDR3 DNA: TGTGCCACCAGCGCTGAGGGCTCCTGGAACACCATATATTTT
clone size: few; D gene: NA; J gene: TRBJ1-1; V gene: TRBV7-6; CDR3 protein: CASSLAVRTEAFF; CDR3 DNA: TGTGCCAGCAGCTTAGCAGTACGAACTGAAGCTTTCTTT
clone size: NA; D gene: NA; J gene: TRBJ2-1; V gene: TRBV20-1; CDR3 protein: CSASDGSSSYNEQFF; CDR3 DNA: TGCAGTGCTAGTGATGGGTCAAGCTCCTACAATGAGCAGTTCTTC
clone size: NA; D gene: TRBD1; J gene: TRBJ1-2; V gene: TRBV10-3; CDR3 protein: CAISGGQGVGGYTF; CDR3 DNA: TGTGCCATCAGTGGGGGACAGGGGGTAGGCGGCTACACCTTC
clone size: NA; D gene: NA; J gene: TRBJ2-3; V gene: TRBV20-1; CDR3 protein: CSADEGTDTQYF; CDR3 DNA: TGCAGTGCCGACGAGGGCACAGATACGCAGTATTTT
clone size: NA; D gene: NA; J gene: TRBJ2-5; V gene: TRBV12-3/TRBV12-4; CDR3 protein: CASSVAGETQYF; CDR3 DNA: TGTGCCAGCAGCGTAGCTGGAGAGACCCAGTACTTC
clone size: many; D gene: NA; J gene: TRBJ1-2; V gene: TRBV6-2/TRBV6-3; CDR3 protein: CASSYSPGTGAYTF; CDR3 DNA: TGTGCCAGCAGTTACTCACCCGGAACGGGGGCCTACACCTTC
clone size: NA; D gene: TRBD2; J gene: TRBJ2-7; V gene: TRBV5-1; CDR3 protein: CASSLAGGGSYEQYF; CDR3 DNA: TGCGCCAGCAGCTTGGCGGGGGGGGGTTCCTACGAGCAGTACTTC
clone size: NA; D gene: NA; J gene: TRBJ1-1; V gene: TRBV25-1; CDR3 protein: CASGPVSNTEAFF; CDR3 DNA: TGTGCCAGCGGACCAGTCTCGAACACTGAAGCTTTCTTT
clone size: NA; D gene: NA; J gene: TRBJ2-7; V gene: TRBV2; CDR3 protein: CASSVRNEQYF; CDR3 DNA: TGTGCCAGCAGTGTGAGAAACGAGCAGTACTTC
clone size: NA; D gene: NA; J gene: TRBJ2-1; V gene: TRBV5-8; CDR3 protein: CASRPTGTQVGQFF; CDR3 DNA: TGTGCCAGCAGGCCCACCGGGACACAGGTAGGGCAGTTCTTC